Following are 15 T cell receptor beta chains from one sample sequenced in a study of blood T cell repertoires in COVID-19. Sequencing used immunoSEQ multiplex PCR; TCRdb keeps in-frame clones, though not all of them. The sample has roughly 200,000 clones; 88% are singletons. The source material was peripheral blood. The receptors originated from a man aged 40-55 years with active or convalescent COVID-19.

The V gene is TRBV18, the J gene TRBJ1-4; 7 nucleotides line up with TRBD1. V shed 6 bases and J 5 bases; nucleotides not matched to a gene: 9. Germline values: CDR1 KGHSH, CDR2 LQKENI. This CDR3 has 15 amino acids. CDR3 in amino acids: CASSVDRTTNEKLFF. CDR3 sequence (DNA): TGTGCCAGCTCGGTGGACAGGACGACCAATGAAAAACTGTTTTTT.

The chain has TRBV11-2 and TRBJ2-7, with a possible D match to TRBD2 (6 bases). Germline V CDR1 and CDR2: SGHAT, FQNNGV. Trimming took off 5 bases at V and 5 bases at J, with 16 bases between the two ends. The length of the CDR3 is 14 residues. In nucleotides, the CDR3 is TGTGCCAGCAGCCTGGGACTTCTTTCCCACGAGCAGTACTTC. Amino acid sequence: CASSLGLLSHEQYF.

This clone appeared once. This chain uses TRBV7-2 with TRBJ2-3; 7 bases agree with TRBD2. The junction had 10 bases not matched to a gene; V was cut back by 3 bases and J by 4 bases. Germline loops: CDR1 SGHTA, CDR2 FQGNSA. The CDR3 totals 16 residues. Here the CDR3 reads CASSLERGRVADTQYF. As DNA, the CDR3 is TGTGCCAGCAGCTTGGAGCGGGGCCGGGTGGCAGATACGCAGTATTTT. Supplemented by reference TRBV7-2 and TRBJ2-3, the full variable domain reads GAGVSQSPSNKVTEKGKDVELRCDPISGHTALYWYRQSLGQGLEFLIYFQGNSAPDKSGLPSDRFSAERTGGSVSTLTIQRTQQEDSAVYLCASSLERGRVADTQYFGPGTRLTVL.

The rearrangement joins TRBV5-5 to TRBJ2-3; D is uncertain. There are 12 residues in the CDR3. V lost 0 bases to trimming and J lost 6 bases, with 5 bases between them. Germline values: CDR1 SGHKS, CDR2 YYEKEE (reference sequence). CDR3 DNA: TGTGCCAGCAGCTTGGCCGGGGATACGCAGTATTTT. Translating gives CASSLAGDTQYF.

V usage is TRBV7-3 and J usage is TRBJ2-5; D is perhaps TRBD1 (7 bases). The CDR3 has 14 amino acids. CDR1 is SGHTA, CDR2 FQGTGA, per germline. Between the trimmed V and J ends, which lost 5 bases and 2 bases, there was a span of 12 bases. The CDR3 loop is CASSAGGRQETQYF. DNA of the CDR3: TGTGCCAGCAGCGCAGGGGGGCGTCAAGAGACCCAGTACTTC.

This chain links TRBV27 with TRBJ2-3; 9 bases line up with TRBD2. J lost 6 bases, V lost 6 bases, and 19 bases had no gene match. The CDR3 is made up of 18 amino acids. CDR1 MNHEY and CDR2 SMNVEV come from the germline V gene (reference sequence). This CDR3 reads CASSTLGMVAGVGDTQYF. The DNA of the CDR3 is TGTGCCAGCAGCACTCTGGGGATGGTAGCGGGAGTTGGTGATACGCAGTATTTT.

This rearrangement joins TRBV4-2 to TRBJ2-1, with TRBD2 identical over 13 bases. CDR3 length equals 18 residues. The V and J ends lost 5 bases and 0 bases, in that order; junction bases with no gene match: 7. Germline V gene data show CDR1 as LGHNA and CDR2 as YNFKEQ. The CDR3 here is CASSKTSGGLSSYNEQFF. CDR3 DNA: TGTGCCAGCAGCAAGACTAGCGGGGGGCTGAGCTCCTACAATGAGCAGTTCTTC.

V is TRBV7-9 and J is TRBJ2-5, with D possibly TRBD1 on 6 matching bases. CDR3 length: 15 amino acids. V lost 1 base to trimming and J lost 2 bases, with 11 bases between them. From germline, CDR1 is SEHNR and CDR2 FQNEAQ (reference sequence). In DNA form, the CDR3 reads TGTGCCAGCAGCTTAGGGGCCGGGACACAAGAGACCCAGTACTTC. Protein sequence: CASSLGAGTQETQYF.

CDR3 sequence reads: CASSWDRAKNIQYF. In DNA form, the CDR3 reads TGTGCCAGCAGCTGGGACAGGGCCAAAAACATTCAGTACTTC. This chain uses TRBV5-6 with TRBJ2-4; 8 nucleotides align to TRBD1. From germline, CDR1 is SGHDT and CDR2 YYEEEE. This CDR3 has 14 residues. J gave up 1 base and V 3 bases, and 0 bases lay outside the gene matches.

The CDR3 region has the DNA TGTGCCAGCAGTTTTGGAGGGGCATCTGATACGCAGTATTTT. Its protein product is CASSFGGASDTQYF. The chain joins TRBV27 to TRBJ2-3; D might be TRBD2 (6 bases). Deletions cut 3 bases from V and 6 bases from J, with 13 bases between. Germline V gene data show CDR1 as MNHEY and CDR2 as SMNVEV (reference sequence). This CDR3 is 14 amino acids long.

V usage is TRBV3-1 (or the pseudogene TRBV3-2) and J usage is TRBJ2-5, with TRBD1 as a possible D gene (6 bases). This CDR3 has 17 residues. Germline V gene lookup returns CDR1 LGHDT and CDR2 YNNKEL (reference sequence). Trimming removed 0 bases at V and 1 base at J, with 15 bases between. The DNA of the CDR3 is TGTGCCAGCAGCCAAGATTGGGGTTGGACAGTCCAAGAGACCCAGTACTTC. This translates into CASSQDWGWTVQETQYF.

This clone came up once. This chain uses TRBV28 with TRBJ2-3; D is ambiguous. The CDR3 consists of 16 residues. Germline values: CDR1 MDHEN, CDR2 SYDVKM. The germline V and J ends were trimmed by 6 bases and 0 bases, with 16 bases remaining between them. Written as DNA, the CDR3 is TGTGCCAGCAGCTCCCAGCGAGGCTCTAGCACAGATACGCAGTATTTT. Amino acid sequence: CASSSQRGSSTDTQYF. Variable domain in full (rest from reference TRBV28 and TRBJ2-3): DVKVTQSSRYLVKRTGEKVFLECVQDMDHENMFWYRQDPGLGLRLIYFSYDVKMKEKGDIPEGYSVSREKKERFSLILESASTNQTSMYLCASSSQRGSSTDTQYFGPGTRLTVL.

V is TRBV18 and J is TRBJ2-5, with D possibly TRBD2 on 6 matching bases. Germline loops: CDR1 KGHSH, CDR2 LQKENI. V was clipped by 6 bases and J by 1 base, with 9 bases between them. The CDR3 contains 13 residues. CDR3 loop: CASSFGGQETQYF. The CDR3 coding sequence is TGTGCCAGCTCCTTCGGGGGCCAAGAGACCCAGTACTTC.

This chain links TRBV28 with TRBJ2-7, with a tentative D call TRBD1 (6 bases). Germline values: CDR1 MDHEN, CDR2 SYDVKM. Trimming pared 3 bases from V and 4 bases from J, leaving 13 bases between. CDR3 length equals 14 residues. CDR3 in DNA: TGTGCCAGCAGTTTGATAGGGGGAGTTTACGAGCAGTACTTC. It translates to CASSLIGGVYEQYF.

This chain connects TRBV30 to TRBJ1-6, with TRBD1 matching over 8 bases. The CDR3 is made up of 18 amino acids. Germline assignment: CDR1 GTSNPN and CDR2 SVGIG (reference sequence). V gave up 1 base and J gave up 8 bases; unmatched junction bases: 16. CDR3 sequence reads: CAWSGRNFGQGNDSPLHF. The CDR3 DNA reads TGTGCCTGGAGTGGTCGAAACTTCGGACAGGGTAATGATTCACCCCTCCACTTT.